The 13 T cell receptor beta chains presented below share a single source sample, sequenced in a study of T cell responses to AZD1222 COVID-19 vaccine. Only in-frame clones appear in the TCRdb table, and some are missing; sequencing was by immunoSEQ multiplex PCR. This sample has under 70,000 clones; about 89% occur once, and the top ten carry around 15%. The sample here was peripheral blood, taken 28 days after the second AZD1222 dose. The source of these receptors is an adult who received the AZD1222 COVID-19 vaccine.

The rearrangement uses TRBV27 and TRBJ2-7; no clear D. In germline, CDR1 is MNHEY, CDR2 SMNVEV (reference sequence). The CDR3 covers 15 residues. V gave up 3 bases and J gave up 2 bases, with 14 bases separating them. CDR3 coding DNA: TGTGCCAGCAGTTTCGGATTTGTCGGGCCCTACGAGCAGTACTTC. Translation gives CASSFGFVGPYEQYF.

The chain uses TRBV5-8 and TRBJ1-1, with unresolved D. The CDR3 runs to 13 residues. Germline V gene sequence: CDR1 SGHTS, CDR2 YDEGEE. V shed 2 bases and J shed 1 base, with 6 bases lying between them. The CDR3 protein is CASSFRTNTEAFF. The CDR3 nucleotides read TGTGCCAGCAGCTTTCGAACGAACACTGAAGCTTTCTTT. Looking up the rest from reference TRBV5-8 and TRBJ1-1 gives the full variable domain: EAGVTQSPTHLIKTRGQQATLRCSPISGHTSVYWYQQALGLGLQFLLWYDEGEERNRGNFPPRFSGRQFPNYSSELNVNALELEDSALYLCASSFRTNTEAFFGQGTRLTVV.

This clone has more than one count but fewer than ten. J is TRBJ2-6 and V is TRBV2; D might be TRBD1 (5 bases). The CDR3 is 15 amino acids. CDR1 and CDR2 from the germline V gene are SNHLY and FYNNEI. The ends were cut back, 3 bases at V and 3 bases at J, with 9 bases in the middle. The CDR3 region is CASSDQGGGANVLTF. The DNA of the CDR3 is TGTGCCAGCAGTGATCAGGGTGGTGGGGCCAACGTCCTGACTTTC.

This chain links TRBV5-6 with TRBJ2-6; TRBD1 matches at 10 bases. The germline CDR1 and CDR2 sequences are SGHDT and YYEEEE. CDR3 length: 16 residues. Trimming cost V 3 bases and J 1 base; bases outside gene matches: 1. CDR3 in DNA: TGTGCCAGCAGCTGGGGACAGGGGTCTGGGGCCAACGTCCTGACTTTC. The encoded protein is CASSWGQGSGANVLTF.

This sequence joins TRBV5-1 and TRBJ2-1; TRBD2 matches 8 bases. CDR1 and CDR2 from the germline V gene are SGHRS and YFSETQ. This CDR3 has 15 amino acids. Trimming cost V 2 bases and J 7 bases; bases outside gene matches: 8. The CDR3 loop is CASSFRGLDGNEQFF. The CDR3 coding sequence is TGCGCCAGCAGCTTCCGGGGACTAGATGGTAATGAGCAGTTCTTC.

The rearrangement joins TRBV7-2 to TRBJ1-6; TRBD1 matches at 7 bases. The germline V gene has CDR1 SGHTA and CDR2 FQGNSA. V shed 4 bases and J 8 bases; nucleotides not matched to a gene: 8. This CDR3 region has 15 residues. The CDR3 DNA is TGTGCCAGCAGCTCAAGACAGGGCCGGGATTCACCCCTCCACTTT. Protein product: CASSSRQGRDSPLHF. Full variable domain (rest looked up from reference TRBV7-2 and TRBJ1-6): GAGVSQSPSNKVTEKGKDVELRCDPISGHTALYWYRQSLGQGLEFLIYFQGNSAPDKSGLPSDRFSAERTGGSVSTLTIQRTQQEDSAVYLCASSSRQGRDSPLHFGNGTRLTVT.

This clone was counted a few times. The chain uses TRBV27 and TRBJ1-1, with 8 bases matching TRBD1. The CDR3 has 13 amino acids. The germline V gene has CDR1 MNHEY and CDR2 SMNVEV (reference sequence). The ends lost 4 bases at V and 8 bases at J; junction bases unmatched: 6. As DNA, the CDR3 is TGTGCCAGCAGTTCCCGGACAGGGCCCGAAGCTTTCTTT. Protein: CASSSRTGPEAFF.

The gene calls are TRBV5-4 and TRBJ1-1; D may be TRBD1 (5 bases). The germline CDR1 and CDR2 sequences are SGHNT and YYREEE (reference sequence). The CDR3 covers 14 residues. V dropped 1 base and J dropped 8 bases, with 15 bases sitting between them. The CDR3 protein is CASSLPNQGSEAFF. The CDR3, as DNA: TGTGCCAGCAGCTTGCCTAATCAGGGATCAGAAGCTTTCTTT.

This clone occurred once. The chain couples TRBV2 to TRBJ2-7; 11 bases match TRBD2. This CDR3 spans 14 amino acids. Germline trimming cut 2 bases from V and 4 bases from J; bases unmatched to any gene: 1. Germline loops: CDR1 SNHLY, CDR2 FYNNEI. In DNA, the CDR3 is TGTGCCAGCAGTGAAATAGCGGGAGGGTACGAGCAGTACTTC. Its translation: CASSEIAGGYEQYF.

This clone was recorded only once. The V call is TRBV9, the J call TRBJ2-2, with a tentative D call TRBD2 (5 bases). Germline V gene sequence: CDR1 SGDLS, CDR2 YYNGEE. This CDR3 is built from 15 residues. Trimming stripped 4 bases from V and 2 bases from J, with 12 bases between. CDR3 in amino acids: CASSPRGPNTGELFF. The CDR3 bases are TGTGCCAGCAGCCCTAGAGGGCCTAACACCGGGGAGCTGTTTTTT.

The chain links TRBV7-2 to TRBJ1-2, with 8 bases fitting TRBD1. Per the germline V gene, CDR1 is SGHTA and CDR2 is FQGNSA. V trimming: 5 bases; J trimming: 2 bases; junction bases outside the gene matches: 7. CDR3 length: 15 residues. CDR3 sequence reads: CASSISTGENYGYTF. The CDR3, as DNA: TGTGCCAGCAGCATCTCGACAGGGGAAAACTATGGCTACACCTTC.

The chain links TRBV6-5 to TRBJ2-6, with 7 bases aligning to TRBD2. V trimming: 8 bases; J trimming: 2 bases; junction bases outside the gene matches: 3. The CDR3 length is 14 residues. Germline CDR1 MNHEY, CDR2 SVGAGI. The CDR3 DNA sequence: TGTGCCAGCGGGAGGGAGCCTGGGGCCAACGTCCTGACTTTC. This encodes CASGREPGANVLTF.

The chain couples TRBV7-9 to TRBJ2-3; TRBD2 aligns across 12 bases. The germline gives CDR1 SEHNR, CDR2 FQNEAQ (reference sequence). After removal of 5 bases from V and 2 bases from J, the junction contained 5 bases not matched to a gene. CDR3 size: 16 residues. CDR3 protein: CASSGGLAGITDTQYF. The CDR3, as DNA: TGTGCCAGCAGCGGCGGACTAGCGGGGATCACAGATACGCAGTATTTT.